This is a list of T cell receptor beta chains from one sample in a study of blood T cells in healthy people across ages. TCRdb reanalysed the 5' RACE reads using MiXCR and keeps one entry per CDR3 protein. Among about 1.6 million distinct CDR3 sequences listed, roughly 32% were seen once. The specimen sequenced was blood. These receptors were taken from a woman aged 30 to 39 in good health. Each CDR3 is given with its conserved first and last residue. The D gene is left open where the match is weak. Clone size is stated in some rows and not others, as once, few, many or a class when expanded.

v_gene	d_gene	abundance	j_gene	CDR3aa	CDR3nt
TRBV7-8	.	few	TRBJ2-1	CASSLELLLSEQFF	TGTGCCAGCAGCTTAGAGCTGCTCCTTAGTGAGCAGTTCTTC
TRBV4-1	.	.	TRBJ2-7	CASSQETAPFYEQYF	TGCGCCAGCAGCCAAGAGACAGCGCCGTTCTACGAGCAGTACTTC
TRBV20-1	.	few	TRBJ2-3	CSASTRGKSDTQYF	TGCAGTGCCTCGACTAGAGGGAAGTCGGATACGCAGTATTTT
TRBV20-1	TRBD2	.	TRBJ2-1	CSARVDRTSGRYNEQFF	TGCAGTGCTAGGGTGGACAGGACTAGCGGGAGGTACAATGAGCAGTTCTTC
TRBV21-1	.	.	TRBJ2-5	CASSVSSGAGETQYF	TGTGCCAGCAGCGTATCTAGCGGGGCAGGGGAGACCCAGTACTTC
TRBV5-6	.	.	TRBJ1-2	CATNIHGDVGYGYTF	TGTGCCACAAACATCCACGGGGATGTCGGCTATGGCTACACCTTC
TRBV5-1	TRBD1	.	TRBJ2-4	CASSLEGGEDKNIQYF	TGCGCCAGCAGCTTGGAAGGGGGCGAAGACAAAAACATTCAGTACTTC
TRBV7-6	.	.	TRBJ1-1	CASSWTRNTEAFF	TGTGCCAGCAGTTGGACACGGAACACTGAAGCTTTCTTT
TRBV6-6	.	.	TRBJ2-2	CASTKVGPGSGELFF	TGTGCCAGCACCAAAGTTGGGCCAGGGTCCGGGGAGCTGTTTTTT
TRBV4-1	TRBD2	.	TRBJ2-5	CASSQVGTSGGAYEQYF	TGCGCCAGCAGCCAAGTGGGGACTAGCGGGGGGGCGTATGAGCAGTACTTC
TRBV5-1	.	.	TRBJ1-1	CASSSGDPTGSRAFF	TGCGCCAGCAGCTCAGGGGACCCTACAGGTTCTCGAGCTTTCTTT
TRBV20-1	TRBD2	.	TRBJ2-1	CSARASGTYREQFF	TGCAGTGCTAGAGCGAGCGGGACCTATCGCGAGCAGTTCTTC
TRBV6-2/TRBV6-3	TRBD1	.	TRBJ1-5	CASSYSGTADQPQHF	TGTGCCAGCAGTTACTCGGGGACAGCAGATCAGCCCCAGCATTTT
TRBV20-1	TRBD2	few	TRBJ2-1	CSAKDPGRAYNEQFF	TGCAGTGCTAAGGACCCAGGGAGGGCCTACAATGAGCAGTTCTTC
TRBV15	.	.	TRBJ1-1	CATTSTGWDTEAFF	TGTGCCACCACTAGCACGGGTTGGGACACTGAAGCTTTCTTT
TRBV29-1	TRBD2	many	TRBJ2-3	CSVDTAGVDTQYF	TGCAGCGTTGATACAGCGGGAGTAGATACGCAGTATTTT
TRBV5-5	.	many	TRBJ2-7	CASSLSPLEQYF	TGTGCCAGCAGCTTGAGTCCTCTCGAGCAGTACTTC
TRBV4-1	TRBD1	once	TRBJ1-5	CASSQGAGGSGQPQHF	TGCGCCAGCAGCCAAGGGGCAGGGGGTAGTGGTCAGCCCCAGCATTTT
TRBV7-6	TRBD2	.	TRBJ2-3	CASSLSSSGASTDTQYF	TGTGCCAGCAGCTTAAGCTCTAGCGGGGCCAGCACAGATACGCAGTATTTT
TRBV6-1	.	few	TRBJ2-7	CASSEADGFGYEQYF	TGTGCCAGCAGTGAAGCGGATGGGTTTGGCTACGAGCAGTACTTC
TRBV6-1	TRBD2	.	TRBJ2-5	CASSEYSGGRAQYF	TGTGCCAGCAGTGAATATAGCGGGGGGAGGGCCCAGTACTTC
TRBV6-5	.	.	TRBJ1-1	CASSYKAGLNTEAFF	TGTGCCAGCAGTTACAAGGCAGGGCTGAACACTGAAGCTTTCTTT
TRBV6-1	.	.	TRBJ2-1	CASIQSVAATVYSEQFF	TGTGCCAGCATCCAATCCGTAGCGGCCACGGTTTACAGTGAGCAGTTCTTC
TRBV30	.	.	TRBJ2-7	CAWSDEGYEQYF	TGTGCCTGGAGTGATGAGGGGTACGAGCAGTACTTC
TRBV10-3	TRBD2	few	TRBJ2-3	CAISESGGLNSRSTDTQYF	TGTGCCATCAGTGAGAGCGGGGGGCTCAATAGCCGAAGCACAGATACGCAGTATTTT
TRBV6-2/TRBV6-3	.	.	TRBJ1-2	CASSYRSGDGYTF	TGTGCCAGCAGTTACCGATCAGGGGATGGCTACACCTTC
TRBV9	TRBD1	few	TRBJ2-6	CASSAGQGGSGANVLTF	TGTGCTAGCAGCGCCGGACAGGGGGGATCTGGGGCCAACGTCCTGACTTTC
TRBV7-9	TRBD1	.	TRBJ1-2	CASSSHRGRGGYTF	TGTGCCAGCAGCTCTCACAGGGGTCGGGGTGGCTACACCTTC
TRBV28	TRBD2	.	TRBJ2-1	CASTQREGANEQFF	TGTGCCAGCACCCAGCGGGAGGGCGCCAATGAGCAGTTCTTC
TRBV3-1	.	.	TRBJ2-3	CASSQAPTQARTQYF	TGTGCCAGCAGCCAAGCCCCGACTCAAGCACGTACGCAGTATTTT
TRBV27	.	few	TRBJ1-2	CASSLSVAAGLNYGYTF	TGTGCCAGCAGTTTATCGGTGGCGGCGGGCCTTAACTATGGCTACACCTTC
TRBV20-1	TRBD2	.	TRBJ2-5	CSATGLAGGQETQYF	TGCAGTGCCACAGGACTAGCGGGGGGCCAAGAGACCCAGTACTTC
TRBV6-5	.	once	TRBJ1-1	CASSYATRGLGMNTEAFF	TGTGCCAGCAGTTACGCAACTCGGGGGCTCGGGATGAACACTGAAGCTTTCTTT
TRBV19	.	.	TRBJ2-7	CASKEGDKQYF	TGTGCCAGTAAGGAGGGGGATAAGCAGTACTTC
TRBV4-1	.	few	TRBJ1-2	CASSQQDGNYGYTF	TGCGCCAGCAGCCAACAAGATGGAAATTATGGCTACACCTTC
TRBV29-1	.	.	TRBJ2-1	CSVESSTYNEQFF	TGCAGCGTTGAATCTAGCACTTACAATGAGCAGTTCTTC
TRBV4-1	TRBD2	few	TRBJ2-3	CASSQVVAGVRDTQYF	TGCGCCAGCAGCCAAGTAGTAGCGGGGGTGAGAGATACGCAGTATTTT
TRBV3-1	TRBD1	.	TRBJ1-6	CASSLKPGQNSPLHF	TGTGCCAGCAGCCTTAAACCGGGACAGAATTCACCCCTCCACTTT
TRBV9	TRBD2	.	TRBJ2-7	CASSTAGTSGGSYEQYF	TGTGCCAGCAGCACCGCCGGGACTAGCGGGGGGTCCTACGAGCAGTACTTC
TRBV20-1	.	.	TRBJ2-1	CSASLAWRTYNEQFF	TGCAGTGCTAGTTTGGCCTGGCGGACCTACAATGAGCAGTTCTTC
TRBV7-8	.	.	TRBJ2-1	CASSLNRGHTLNEQFF	TGTGCCAGCAGCTTGAACCGGGGCCATACTCTCAATGAGCAGTTCTTC
TRBV20-1	TRBD2	many	TRBJ2-1	CSAQIFGGSSYNEQFF	TGCAGTGCTCAAATCTTCGGGGGGAGCTCCTACAATGAGCAGTTCTTC
TRBV2	TRBD2	.	TRBJ2-1	CASGTSPTYNEQFF	TGTGCCAGTGGGACTAGCCCTACCTACAATGAGCAGTTCTTC
TRBV10-3	TRBD2	.	TRBJ2-7	CAITDERGAGREQYF	TGTGCCATCACCGACGAGCGGGGGGCTGGCCGCGAGCAGTACTTC
TRBV7-2	TRBD2	many	TRBJ2-5	CASRLRSSGGTETQYF	TGTGCCAGCCGTCTCAGGTCTAGCGGGGGGACCGAGACCCAGTACTTC
TRBV11-3	.	few	TRBJ2-5	CASSLVTAPDSGETQYF	TGTGCCAGCAGCTTAGTTACTGCCCCAGACTCGGGGGAGACCCAGTACTTC
TRBV28	TRBD1	.	TRBJ2-7	CASSLGQGVSHEQYF	TGTGCCAGCAGTTTAGGACAGGGGGTCTCCCACGAGCAGTACTTC
TRBV28	.	few	TRBJ2-5	CASSMNPGVWETQYF	TGTGCCAGCAGTATGAATCCAGGGGTCTGGGAGACCCAGTACTTC
TRBV6-6	.	.	TRBJ1-6	CASRQYSNNSPLHF	TGTGCCAGCAGACAATACAGTAATAATTCACCCCTCCACTTT
TRBV12-3/TRBV12-4	.	.	TRBJ2-1	CASSFGQPSYNEQFF	TGTGCCAGCAGTTTTGGACAGCCTTCCTACAATGAGCAGTTCTTC
TRBV20-1	.	few	TRBJ2-5	CSARDQPGETQYF	TGCAGTGCTAGAGATCAGCCGGGGGAGACCCAGTACTTC
TRBV7-3	.	many	TRBJ2-1	CASSLTGYNEQFF	TGTGCCAGCAGCTTAACGGGGTACAATGAGCAGTTCTTC
TRBV20-1	TRBD2	.	TRBJ2-7	CSARIGGTPSEQYF	TGCAGTGCTAGAATCGGGGGGACGCCTAGCGAGCAGTACTTC
TRBV28	.	.	TRBJ1-1	CASSLGRVTMNTEAFF	TGTGCCAGCAGTTTAGGTCGGGTAACGATGAACACTGAAGCTTTCTTT
TRBV20-1	TRBD1	.	TRBJ1-2	CSAPSDRSYGYTF	TGCAGTGCCCCGTCGGACAGGAGCTATGGCTACACCTTC
TRBV2	TRBD1	few	TRBJ2-7	CASSKDRDPEQYF	TGTGCCAGCAGTAAAGACAGGGATCCCGAGCAGTACTTC
TRBV27	.	.	TRBJ2-5	CASSSSAGHIQETQYF	TGTGCCAGCAGTTCTTCCGCCGGACATATCCAAGAGACCCAGTACTTC